This T cell receptor beta chain was captured by sequencing in a study of breast tumors, draining lymph nodes, adjacent tissues. MiXCR, applied by TCRdb to the multiplex PCR reads, yields one record per CDR3 protein. The sample contains more than 85,000 distinct CDR3 sequences, around 20% of which appear only once. There are many counts of this clonotype. Its antigen is still unknown. Samples came from axillary lymph nodes draining the breast cancer. The germline V gene encodes CDR1 MNHNS and CDR2 SASEGT. The junction had 13 bases not matched to a gene; V was cut back by 5 bases and J by 4 bases. The CDR3 spans 17 residues. Study findings and constraints: The data were judged consistent with most tumor T cells coming from lymph node and expanding in tumor.

The chain uses TRBV6-1 and TRBJ2-1; 8 nucleotides align to TRBD2. The sequenced sample was axillary lymph node tissue. The source of this sequence is a female donor with breast cancer. Some clones in this sample may be carry-over from other donors' samples. The CDR3 loop is CASSKDLLAGLYNEQFF. CDR3 coding DNA: TGTGCCAGCAGTAAGGACCTTCTAGCGGGTTTATACAATGAGCAGTTCTTC.